Below, 11 T cell receptor beta chains from the same sample are listed, as sequenced in a study of spatial heterogeneity in lung cancer. One entry per CDR3 protein, called by TCRdb with MiXCR from the 5' RACE reads. Here the sample spans 7,500 to 10,000 distinct CDR3 sequences, about a sixth being singletons. Time point noted: sample taken at primary tumor resection. Sequencing used normal lung tissue next to the tumor, obtained at surgery. These receptors were taken from a male donor with early-stage non-small cell lung cancer.

This clonotype occurred many times. For the CDR3, the DNA is TGTGCCAGCAGCCGTCTTAGCGGAGAAGAGACCCAGTACTTC. This gives the protein CASSRLSGEETQYF. The chain has TRBV3-1 and TRBJ2-5, with D tentatively TRBD2 (6 bases). The CDR3 is 14 amino acids. V was pared by 4 bases and J by 3 bases, with 12 bases between. Germline V CDR1 and CDR2: LGHDT, YNNKEL (reference sequence).

Within the sample, this clonotype is large. The rearrangement links TRBV7-3 to TRBJ2-1; a weak D match, TRBD1 (5 bases). Deletions cut 6 bases from V and 0 bases from J, with 12 bases between. CDR3 length equals 15 residues. Germline lookup yields CDR1 SGHTA and CDR2 FQGTGA. This chain's CDR3 is CASSGAPSSYNEQFF. Here the CDR3 DNA reads TGTGCCAGCAGTGGGGCCCCGAGCTCCTACAATGAGCAGTTCTTC.

The chain has TRBV28 and TRBJ1-1, with D hard to call. Deletions cut 5 bases from V and 1 base from J, with 8 bases between. Germline CDR1 and CDR2: MDHEN and SYDVKM. The CDR3 consists of 13 residues. The CDR3 bases are TGTGCCAGCAGTCCCTCCAAGAACACTGAAGCTTTCTTT. This encodes CASSPSKNTEAFF.

By share, this clonotype counts as medium-sized (0.01 to 0.1%). The chain links TRBV2 to TRBJ2-5, with 7 bases matching TRBD2. V shed 4 bases, J shed 4 bases, and the junction held 12 bases outside the gene matches. The length of the CDR3 is 16 residues. The germline V gene has CDR1 SNHLY and CDR2 FYNNEI. This chain's CDR3 is CASSGWEGLKRETQYF. CDR3 coding DNA: TGTGCCAGCAGTGGATGGGAGGGCCTGAAGAGAGAGACCCAGTACTTC.

This clonotype was counted many times. This chain connects TRBV30 to TRBJ1-6; D perhaps matches TRBD1 (5 bases). Germline V lookup: CDR1 GTSNPN, CDR2 SVGIG (reference sequence). The V end was cut by 7 bases, the J end by 4 bases, with 11 bases between. There are 13 residues in the CDR3. CDR3 in amino acids: CASRGEYNSPLHF. Here the CDR3 DNA reads TGTGCCTCCCGAGGGGAGTATAATTCACCCCTCCACTTT.

Turning to this clonotype: A read error may explain this, as a much larger clone is one base away. This chain links TRBV7-8 with TRBJ2-3, with 9 positions matching TRBD2. Germline V CDR1 and CDR2: SGHVS, FQNEAQ. The CDR3 is made up of 17 amino acids. CDR3 loop: CASSSNQRGAYADTRYF. CDR3 coding DNA: TGTGCCAGCAGCTCGAATCAGCGGGGGGCATATGCAGATACGCGGTATTTT.

Relative to its sample, this clonotype is medium-sized. This chain uses TRBV4-2 with TRBJ2-2; D is perhaps TRBD2 (6 bases). The length of the CDR3 is 14 residues. V was cut by 6 bases and J by 5 bases, with 13 bases left in between. CDR1 LGHNA and CDR2 YNFKEQ come from the germline V gene. CDR3 sequence (DNA): TGTGCCAGCAGTTGGGCTCGGGGGACCGGGGAGCTGTTTTTT. Translated, it gives CASSWARGTGELFF.

V gene TRBV29-1 combines with J gene TRBJ2-3; TRBD2 matches at 12 bases. Unmatched junction bases numbered 1, after V lost 3 bases and J lost 0 bases. This CDR3 has 15 amino acids. Germline V gene data show CDR1 as SQVTM and CDR2 as ANQGSEA. The CDR3 nucleotides are TGCAGCGTTGATCTAGCGGGGGGGAGCACAGATACGCAGTATTTT. Encoded protein: CSVDLAGGSTDTQYF.

The chain couples TRBV29-1 to TRBJ2-6; perhaps TRBD1 as D (6 bases). CDR1 SQVTM and CDR2 ANQGSEA come from the germline V gene. There are 15 residues in the CDR3. V was trimmed by 6 bases and J by 0 bases, leaving 12 bases between them. The CDR3 nucleotides read TGCAGCGTCCCGACAGGTTCCTCTGGGGCCAACGTCCTGACTTTC. Translated, it gives CSVPTGSSGANVLTF.

In its sample, this clonotype was seen a few times. V and J are TRBV11-2 and TRBJ2-3; D call uncertain. Germline loops: CDR1 SGHAT, CDR2 FQNNGV. The CDR3 is 13 residues long. The V gene lost 7 bases and the J gene lost 6 bases, with 14 bases spanning the gap. The CDR3 DNA follows: TGTGCCAGCATGAATACGGGTGGGGATACGCAGTATTTT. It translates to CASMNTGGDTQYF.

The rearrangement uses TRBV7-2 and TRBJ2-7; D perhaps matches TRBD1 (5 bases). The CDR3 length is 14 residues. V shed 1 base and J shed 2 bases, with 9 bases lying between them. Germline CDR1 SGHTA, CDR2 FQGNSA. CDR3 DNA: TGTGCCAGCAGCTTAGGGACAAGAACCTACGAGCAGTACTTC. Amino acids: CASSLGTRTYEQYF.